A single sample gave rise to the 24 T cell receptor beta chains below, sequenced in a study of CD8 T cells in ankylosing spondylitis. The antigens of these receptors remain unknown. Study-level results: A TCR beta motif of under 10 highly homologous variants appeared characteristic of ankylosing spondylitis blood.

TCRdb passed the 5' RACE reads through MiXCR, listing each CDR3 protein once. The data show about 510,000 distinct CDR3 sequences, approximately 5% seen once. Sequencing input: blood, either unsorted or a sorted T cell fraction (not recorded which). These receptors all stem from a male donor with ankylosing spondylitis.

This clonotype has at least ten counts. The J gene is TRBJ2-1, the V gene TRBV20-1, with 9 bases matching TRBD2. This CDR3 is built from 13 residues. The V and J ends lost 5 bases and 4 bases, in that order; junction bases with no gene match: 3. CDR1 is DFQATT and CDR2 is SNEGSKA in the germline V gene (reference sequence). The CDR3 is CSASSGIYNEQFF. CDR3 nucleotide sequence: TGCAGTGCTTCTAGCGGGATTTACAATGAGCAGTTCTTC.

The sample holds many counts of this clonotype. In DNA form, the CDR3 reads TGCAGTGCTATGGCGGACTCCTCCGCCTACGAGCAGTACTTC. Translation gives CSAMADSSAYEQYF. V usage is TRBV20-1 and J usage is TRBJ2-7; D may be TRBD2 (5 bases). This CDR3 contains 14 residues. Germline V gene data show CDR1 as DFQATT and CDR2 as SNEGSKA (reference sequence). Trimming removed 4 bases from V and 2 bases from J, with 15 bases in between.

This clonotype was counted many times. It is unclear where the CDR3 begins or ends on the DNA, so no DNA is shown, and the CDR3 is as TCRdb lists it. This chain joins TRBV11-1 and TRBJ2-3; TRBD2, as called in the table, went unchecked against the DNA. Termini included, the CDR3 measures 23 amino acids. CDR1 is SGHAT, CDR2 FQDESV, per germline (reference sequence). The CDR3 sequence: CASSLAREFSVRGLAGNTDTQYF.

This clonotype was counted at least ten times. This chain uses TRBV4-1 with TRBJ1-1, with D perhaps TRBD1 (5 bases). Germline CDR1 reads MGHRA; CDR2 reads YSYEKL. The V gene lost 4 bases and the J gene lost 2 bases, with 17 bases spanning the gap. The CDR3 extends over 16 amino acids. CDR3 sequence: CASSRNFGTQNTEAFF. The CDR3 nucleotides read TGCGCCAGCAGCCGGAACTTCGGGACGCAAAACACTGAAGCTTTCTTT.

This clonotype was found many times. The gene calls are TRBV7-3 and TRBJ2-7, with 9 bases aligning to TRBD1. Germline V gives CDR1 SGHTA, CDR2 FQGTGA. The CDR3 consists of 15 residues. Trimming at V came to 2 bases and at J to 4 bases, leaving 6 bases not matched to a gene. The CDR3 DNA is TGTGCCAGCAGCTTAGGGACAGGGATGAAGTACGAGCAGTACTTC. Translated: CASSLGTGMKYEQYF. Full variable domain (rest looked up from reference TRBV7-3 and TRBJ2-7): GAGVSQTPSNKVTEKGKYVELRCDPISGHTALYWYRQSLGQGPEFLIYFQGTGAADDSGLPNDRFFAVRPEGSVSTLKIQRTERGDSAVYLCASSLGTGMKYEQYFGPGTRLTVT.

This clonotype showed up many times. The rearrangement uses TRBV7-9 and TRBJ2-7, with 10 bases identical to TRBD2. The germline V gene encodes CDR1 SEHNR and CDR2 FQNEAQ (reference sequence). V lost 6 bases and J lost 6; bases outside the gene matches: 11. The CDR3 loop spans 15 amino acids. The CDR3 sequence is CASSPKREGRSEQYF. DNA for the CDR3: TGTGCCAGCAGTCCCAAGCGGGAGGGCCGCAGCGAGCAGTACTTC.

This clonotype was detected a few times. This rearrangement joins TRBV6-5 to TRBJ1-5; D not certain. The V gene's germline CDR1 is MNHEY and CDR2 SVGAGI. V dropped 4 bases and J dropped 3 bases, with 16 bases sitting between them. The CDR3 is 16 amino acids. CDR3 coding DNA: TGTGCCAGCAGTTTACACACACAGACCTTCAATCAGCCCCAGCATTTT. Translated, it gives CASSLHTQTFNQPQHF.

This clonotype was seen ten or more times. The CDR3 loop is CASSYRDGTGELFF. The CDR3 region has the DNA TGTGCCAGCAGTTATAGGGACGGCACCGGGGAGCTGTTTTTT. The rearrangement joins TRBV27 to TRBJ2-2; D might be TRBD1 or TRBD2, each matching 5 bases. Germline V CDR1 and CDR2: MNHEY, SMNVEV (reference sequence). The length of the CDR3 is 14 residues. V was trimmed by 4 bases and J by 4 bases, leaving 10 bases between them.

The chain recombines TRBV6-1 with TRBJ2-2, with D tentatively TRBD1 (6 bases). The CDR3 spans 16 residues. The V end lost 2 bases, the J end lost 1 base, and 11 bases lay between the germline ends. CDR1 MNHNS and CDR2 SASEGT come from the germline V gene. This CDR3 is CASSEFGRGNTGELFF. CDR3 sequence (DNA): TGTGCCAGCAGTGAATTCGGCAGGGGGAACACCGGGGAGCTGTTTTTT.

This clonotype came up many times. This sequence joins TRBV10-3 and TRBJ2-4; 10 bases map to TRBD1. The CDR3 spans 15 residues. The V gene's germline CDR1 is ENHRY and CDR2 SYGVKD. V dropped 10 bases and J dropped 0; count of bases not matched to a gene: 6. In nucleotides, the CDR3 is TGTGCCACCGGGACAGGGGAGATAGCCAAAAACATTCAGTACTTC. This encodes CATGTGEIAKNIQYF.

This chain uses TRBV4-3 with TRBJ2-7; D not certain. Per germline, CDR1 LGHNA and CDR2 YSLEER. Deletions cut 2 bases from V and 9 bases from J, with 14 bases between. CDR3 length equals 13 residues. CDR3 in amino acids: CASSQTLADVQYF. The CDR3 bases are TGCGCCAGCAGCCAAACCTTGGCCGACGTGCAGTACTTC.

This clonotype showed up many times. This chain joins TRBV29-1 and TRBJ2-1, with TRBD2 identical over 9 bases. Trimming cost V 4 bases and J 6 bases; bases outside gene matches: 7. Germline values: CDR1 SQVTM, CDR2 ANQGSEA. The CDR3 spans 14 residues. The CDR3 sequence: CSVVAGVSGNEQFF. The CDR3 DNA sequence: TGCAGCGTTGTAGCGGGGGTCTCGGGCAATGAGCAGTTCTTC.

This clonotype was detected ten times or more. The chain carries TRBV7-9 and TRBJ1-2; 8 bases are shared with TRBD1. Germline CDR1 and CDR2: SEHNR and FQNEAQ (reference sequence). The junction had 6 bases not matched to a gene; V was cut back by 8 bases and J by 4 bases. The CDR3 loop spans 13 amino acids. This CDR3 is CASRQGFLYGYTF. For the CDR3, the DNA is TGTGCCAGCCGACAGGGGTTCCTCTATGGCTACACCTTC.

This clonotype was counted at least ten times. CDR3 sequence: CSASRGLDTGELFF. The CDR3, as DNA: TGCAGCGCGTCCAGGGGGCTAGACACCGGGGAGCTGTTTTTT. The chain carries TRBV29-1 and TRBJ2-2; 8 nucleotides match TRBD1. The CDR3 extends over 14 amino acids. CDR1 is SQVTM and CDR2 is ANQGSEA in the germline V gene. V dropped 7 bases and J dropped 3; count of bases not matched to a gene: 7.

This clonotype was recorded at least ten times. The chain links TRBV20-1 to TRBJ2-2, with 9 bases identical to TRBD1. The CDR3 spans 13 residues. The J segment lost 6 bases and the V segment lost 7 bases, leaving 6 bases of the junction unmatched. CDR1 and CDR2 (germline): DFQATT, SNEGSKA (reference sequence). The CDR3 here is CSGRTGGSGELFF. The CDR3 DNA reads as TGCAGTGGCAGAACAGGGGGCTCCGGGGAGCTGTTTTTT.

There are a few counts of this clonotype. The rearrangement links TRBV15 to TRBJ2-1; 10 bases line up with TRBD2. This CDR3 is built from 16 residues. V lost 1 base and J lost 0; bases outside the gene matches: 0. The germline gives CDR1 LNHNV, CDR2 YYDKDF (reference sequence). The CDR3 coding sequence is TGTGCCACCAGCAGAGCTAGCGGGAGCTCCTACAATGAGCAGTTCTTC. Its protein product is CATSRASGSSYNEQFF.

This clonotype was counted ten times or more. The chain links TRBV5-1 to TRBJ1-4; D unresolved. Germline CDR1 is SGHRS and CDR2 is YFSETQ. The CDR3 is 15 residues long. V was trimmed by 5 bases and J by 4 bases, leaving 15 bases between them. The CDR3 bases are TGCGCCAGCAGTGGTGGCCTTAACAGTAATGAAAAACTGTTTTTT. Its translation: CASSGGLNSNEKLFF.

The chain carries TRBV28 and TRBJ2-1; perhaps D is TRBD1 or TRBD2 (5 bases each). In germline, CDR1 is MDHEN, CDR2 SYDVKM. Trimming shortened V by 5 bases and J by 6 bases, and 20 bases separated the two germline ends. This CDR3 comprises 16 residues. Here the CDR3 DNA reads TGTGCCAGCAGTATGGGGGTAGTGACGGGGCTCAATGAGCAGTTCTTC. It is translated as CASSMGVVTGLNEQFF. The full variable domain, rest sourced from reference TRBV28 and TRBJ2-1, is DVKVTQSSRYLVKRTGEKVFLECVQDMDHENMFWYRQDPGLGLRLIYFSYDVKMKEKGDIPEGYSVSREKKERFSLILESASTNQTSMYLCASSMGVVTGLNEQFFGPGTRLTVL.

In this sample, this clonotype turned up many times. This chain connects TRBV28 to TRBJ1-2; no clear D gene. Germline CDR1 reads MDHEN; CDR2 reads SYDVKM. Trimming took 8 bases from V and 8 from J, leaving 12 bases between them. This CDR3 has 11 amino acids. The CDR3 coding sequence is TGTGCCAGCGAGTTTGCCGGGGGCTACACCTTC. Its protein product is CASEFAGGYTF.

This clonotype showed up just a few times. The chain links TRBV5-1 to TRBJ2-2, with 13 bases fitting TRBD2. CDR1 SGHRS and CDR2 YFSETQ come from the germline V gene. The CDR3 has 16 amino acids. Germline trimming cut 6 bases from V and 6 bases from J; bases unmatched to any gene: 8. The CDR3 sequence is CASNGLAGDTPGELFF. The CDR3, as DNA: TGCGCCAGCAACGGACTAGCGGGAGATACCCCCGGGGAGCTGTTTTTT.

The V call is TRBV4-1, the J call TRBJ1-2; the D is unclear. CDR1 and CDR2 (germline): MGHRA, YSYEKL. This CDR3 spans 16 amino acids. V dropped 1 base and J dropped 4 bases, with 16 bases sitting between them. Here the CDR3 reads CASSQVGRGPLYGYTF. CDR3 coding DNA: TGCGCCAGCAGCCAAGTTGGTAGAGGACCACTCTATGGCTACACCTTC.

There are many counts of this clonotype. The chain carries TRBV4-1 and TRBJ2-7; TRBD1 matches at 9 bases. Germline V gene sequence: CDR1 MGHRA, CDR2 YSYEKL. The CDR3 is 15 residues long. With V trimmed by 3 bases and J by 4 bases, 7 bases remained unmatched. The CDR3 nucleotides are TGCGCCAGCAGCCAGCAACAGGGGGCTTTATACGAGCAGTACTTC. It specifies CASSQQQGALYEQYF.

Regarding this clonotype: One end of the junction varies from germline; a read error may be responsible. The chain joins TRBV20-1 to TRBJ1-5; D is possibly TRBD1 (6 bases). The CDR3 loop spans 17 amino acids. Germline loops: CDR1 DFQATT, CDR2 SNEGSKA (reference sequence). The CDR3 here is CCASSWVGGGSNQPQHF. The CDR3 DNA reads as TGCTGTGCTAGTTCATGGGTTGGAGGGGGTAGCAATCAGCCCCAGCATTTT.

The table lists this clonotype with many counts. The chain combines TRBV12-3 or TRBV12-4 with TRBJ1-3; TRBD1 is a possible D gene (5 bases). V was shortened by 3 bases and J by 1 base, with 7 bases between the two germline ends. The CDR3 length is 14 residues. This CDR3 reads CASSFSGSGNTIYF. CDR3 coding DNA: TGTGCCAGCAGTTTTTCAGGGTCTGGAAACACCATATATTTT.